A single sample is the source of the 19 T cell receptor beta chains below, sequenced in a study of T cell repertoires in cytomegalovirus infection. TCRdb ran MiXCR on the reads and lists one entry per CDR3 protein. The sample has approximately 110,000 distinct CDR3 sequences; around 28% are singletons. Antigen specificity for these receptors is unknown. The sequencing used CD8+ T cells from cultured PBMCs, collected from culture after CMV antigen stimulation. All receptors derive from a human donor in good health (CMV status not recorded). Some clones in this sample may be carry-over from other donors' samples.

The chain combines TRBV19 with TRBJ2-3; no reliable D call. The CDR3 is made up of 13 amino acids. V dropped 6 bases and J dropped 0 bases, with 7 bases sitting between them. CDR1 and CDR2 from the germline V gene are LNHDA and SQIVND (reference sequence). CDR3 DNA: TGTGCCAGTAGCCCCATGAGCACAGATACGCAGTATTTT. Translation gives CASSPMSTDTQYF.

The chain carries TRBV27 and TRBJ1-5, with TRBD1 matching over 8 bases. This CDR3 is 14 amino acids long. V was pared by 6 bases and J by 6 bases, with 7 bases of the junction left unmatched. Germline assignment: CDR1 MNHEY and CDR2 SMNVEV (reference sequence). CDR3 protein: CASSSRGQGQPQHF. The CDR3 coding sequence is TGTGCCAGCAGCTCCAGGGGGCAAGGTCAGCCCCAGCATTTT.

The CDR3 sequence is CASSFETPYEQYF. CDR3 nucleotides: TGTGCCAGCAGCTTCGAGACACCCTACGAGCAGTACTTC. The gene calls are TRBV7-9 and TRBJ2-7; D not resolved. CDR3 size: 13 residues. Between the trimmed V and J ends, which lost 3 bases and 2 bases, there was a span of 8 bases. The germline CDR1 and CDR2 sequences are SEHNR and FQNEAQ (reference sequence).

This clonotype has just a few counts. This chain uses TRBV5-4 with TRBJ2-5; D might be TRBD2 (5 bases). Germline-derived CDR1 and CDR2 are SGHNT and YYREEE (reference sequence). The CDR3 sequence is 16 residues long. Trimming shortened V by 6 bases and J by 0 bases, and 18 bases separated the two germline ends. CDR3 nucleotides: TGTGCCAGCACCTTAGGGAGCGGTTTTAACCAAGAGACCCAGTACTTC. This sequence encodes CASTLGSGFNQETQYF.

CDR3 coding DNA: TGTGCCAGTAGTATAGGTTGGACAGCGCGCTACGAGCAGTACTTC. This encodes CASSIGWTARYEQYF. V gene TRBV19 combines with J gene TRBJ2-7; maybe TRBD1 (6 bases). Per germline, CDR1 LNHDA and CDR2 SQIVND (reference sequence). With 1 base removed from V and 3 bases from J, the gap between germline ends came to 13 bases. This CDR3 is 15 amino acids long.

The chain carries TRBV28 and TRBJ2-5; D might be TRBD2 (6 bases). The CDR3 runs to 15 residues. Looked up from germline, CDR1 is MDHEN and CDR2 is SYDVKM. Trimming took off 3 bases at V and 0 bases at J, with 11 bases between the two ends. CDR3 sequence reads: CASSLPGAHQETQYF. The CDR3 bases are TGTGCCAGCAGTTTGCCGGGAGCTCACCAAGAGACCCAGTACTTC.

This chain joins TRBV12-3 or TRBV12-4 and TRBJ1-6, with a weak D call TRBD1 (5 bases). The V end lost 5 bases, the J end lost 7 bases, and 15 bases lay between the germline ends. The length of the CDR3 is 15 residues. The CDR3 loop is CASSPRDSFNSPLHF. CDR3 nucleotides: TGTGCCAGCAGTCCCCGAGACAGCTTCAATTCACCCCTCCACTTT.

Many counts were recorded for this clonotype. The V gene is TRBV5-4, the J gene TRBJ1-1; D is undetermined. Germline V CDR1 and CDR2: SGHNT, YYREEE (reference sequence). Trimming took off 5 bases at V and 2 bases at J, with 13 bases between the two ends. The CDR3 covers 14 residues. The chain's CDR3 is CASRVDLGNTEAFF. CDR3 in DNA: TGTGCCAGCAGGGTCGATCTGGGCAACACTGAAGCTTTCTTT. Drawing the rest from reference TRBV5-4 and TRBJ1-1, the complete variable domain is ETGVTQSPTHLIKTRGQQVTLRCSSQSGHNTVSWYQQALGQGPQFIFQYYREEENGRGNFPPRFSGLQFPNYSSELNVNALELDDSALYLCASRVDLGNTEAFFGQGTRLTVV.

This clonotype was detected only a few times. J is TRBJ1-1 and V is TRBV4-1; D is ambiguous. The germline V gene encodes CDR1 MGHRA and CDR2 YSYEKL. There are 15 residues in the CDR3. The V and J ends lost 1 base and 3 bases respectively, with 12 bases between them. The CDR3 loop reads CASSQVTGGDTEAFF. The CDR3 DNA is TGCGCCAGCAGCCAAGTAACGGGAGGAGACACTGAAGCTTTCTTT.

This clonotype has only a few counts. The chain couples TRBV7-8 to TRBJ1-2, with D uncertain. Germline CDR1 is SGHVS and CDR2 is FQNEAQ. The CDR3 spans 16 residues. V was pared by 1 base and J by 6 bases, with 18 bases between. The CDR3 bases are TGTGCCAGCAGCTTAGGCTATGGGGAGCGGGAACATGGCTACACCTTC. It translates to CASSLGYGEREHGYTF.

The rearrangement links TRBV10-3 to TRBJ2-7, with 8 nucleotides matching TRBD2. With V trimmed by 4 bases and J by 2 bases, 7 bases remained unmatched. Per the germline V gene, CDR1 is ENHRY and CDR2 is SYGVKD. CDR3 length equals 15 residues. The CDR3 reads CAISGELAETYEQYF. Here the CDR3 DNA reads TGTGCCATCAGTGGGGAACTAGCGGAAACCTACGAGCAGTACTTC.

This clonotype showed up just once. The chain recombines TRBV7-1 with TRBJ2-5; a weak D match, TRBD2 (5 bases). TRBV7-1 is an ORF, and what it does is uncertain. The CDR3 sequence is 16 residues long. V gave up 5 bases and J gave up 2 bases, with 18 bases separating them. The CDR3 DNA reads TGTGCCAGCAGCCCGTTTTCAGTGAGGGATCAAGAGACCCAGTACTTC. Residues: CASSPFSVRDQETQYF.

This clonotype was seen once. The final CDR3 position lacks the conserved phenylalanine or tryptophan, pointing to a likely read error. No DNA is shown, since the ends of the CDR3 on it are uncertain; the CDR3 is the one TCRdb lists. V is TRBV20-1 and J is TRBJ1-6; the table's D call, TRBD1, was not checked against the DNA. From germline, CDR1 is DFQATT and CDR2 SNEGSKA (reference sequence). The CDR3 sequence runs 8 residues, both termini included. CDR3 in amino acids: CSTANCPG.

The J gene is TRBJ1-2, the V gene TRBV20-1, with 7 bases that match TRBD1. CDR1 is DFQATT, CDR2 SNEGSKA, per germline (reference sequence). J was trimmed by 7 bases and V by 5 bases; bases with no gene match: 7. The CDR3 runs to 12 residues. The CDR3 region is CSAPDRVGGYTF. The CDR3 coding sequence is TGCAGTGCTCCCGACAGGGTGGGTGGCTACACCTTC.

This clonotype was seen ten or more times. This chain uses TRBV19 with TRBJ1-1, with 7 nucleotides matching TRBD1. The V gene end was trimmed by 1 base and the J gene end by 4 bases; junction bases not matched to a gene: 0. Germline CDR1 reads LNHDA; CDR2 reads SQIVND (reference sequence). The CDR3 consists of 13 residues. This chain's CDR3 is CASSIAGGTEAFF. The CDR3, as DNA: TGTGCCAGTAGTATAGCAGGGGGCACTGAAGCTTTCTTT.

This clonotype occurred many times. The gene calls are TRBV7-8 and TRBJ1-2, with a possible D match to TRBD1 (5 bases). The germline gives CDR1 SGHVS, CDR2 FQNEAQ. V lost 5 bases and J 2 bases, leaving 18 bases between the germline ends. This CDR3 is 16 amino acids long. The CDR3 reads CASSDPGGGVNYGYTF. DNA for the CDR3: TGTGCCAGCAGCGACCCGGGGGGGGGGGTAAACTATGGCTACACCTTC.

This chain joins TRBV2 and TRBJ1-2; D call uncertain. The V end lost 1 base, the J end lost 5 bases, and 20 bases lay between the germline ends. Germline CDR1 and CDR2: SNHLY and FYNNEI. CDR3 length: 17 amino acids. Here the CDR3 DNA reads TGTGCCAGCAGTGAAGATCCGCTACCCGGCGGGTCGTATGGCTACACCTTC. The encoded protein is CASSEDPLPGGSYGYTF. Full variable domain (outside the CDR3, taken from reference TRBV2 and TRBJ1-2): EPEVTQTPSHQVTQMGQEVILRCVPISNHLYFYWYRQILGQKVEFLVSFYNNEISEKSEIFDDQFSVERPDGSNFTLKIRSTKLEDSAMYFCASSEDPLPGGSYGYTFGSGTRLTVV.

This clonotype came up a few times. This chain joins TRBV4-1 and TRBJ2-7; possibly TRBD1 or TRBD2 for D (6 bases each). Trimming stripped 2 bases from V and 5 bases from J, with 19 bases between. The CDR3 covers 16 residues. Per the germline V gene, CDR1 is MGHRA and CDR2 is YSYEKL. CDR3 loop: CASSQLPTPGDNEQYF. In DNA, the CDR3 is TGCGCCAGCAGCCAACTCCCGACCCCGGGGGACAACGAGCAGTACTTC.

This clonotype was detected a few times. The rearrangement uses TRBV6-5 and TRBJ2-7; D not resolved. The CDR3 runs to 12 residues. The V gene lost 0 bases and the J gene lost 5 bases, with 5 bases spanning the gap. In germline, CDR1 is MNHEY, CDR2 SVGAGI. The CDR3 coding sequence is TGTGCCAGCAGTTACTCAAGGGACGAGCAGTACTTC. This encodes CASSYSRDEQYF.